This T cell receptor (beta chain) was recorded in a study of T cells expressing NK-cell markers. Background on the study: The sequencing cohort of eight donors included seven HCMV-seropositive individuals and one seronegative individual. General study results and limits: Leadership of the CD3+CD56-NKG2C+ fraction also belonged to these clonotypes in a handful of donors.

A remark on this clonotype: The antigen remains undetermined.

This CDR3 is 14 amino acids long. Germline V gene lookup returns CDR1 ENHRY and CDR2 SYGVKD. TCRdb re-called the 5' RACE reads, yielding one record per CDR3 amino acid sequence without DNA. The clone table shows about 460,000 distinct CDR3 sequences, with the ten largest holding almost 1.5%. Sequenced input: blood T cells: a sorted CD56 or NKG2C T cell subset, CD4+ or CD8+ T cells, or bulk PBMC T cells (not recorded which). J is TRBJ2-5 and V is TRBV10-3; as DNA is missing, the TRBD1 call by TCRdb cannot be tested. The clonotype originates from a woman in her forties or fifties in good health. CDR3: CAIGGSGLQETQYF.